This TCR beta chain is from a study of preoperative IRX-2 immunotherapy in early breast cancer. The CDR3 runs 17 residues. Only in-frame clones appear in the TCRdb table, and some are missing; sequencing was by immunoSEQ multiplex PCR. The sample holds fewer than 40,000 clones; about 90% are singletons and the top ten take about 1.5%. Treatment: preoperative locoregional IRX-2 cytokine immunotherapy. Preoperative locoregional IRX-2 cytokine immunotherapy was tested in the phase Ib source study. The clonotype originates from a human donor with breast cancer. The source material was tumor tissue, sampled after IRX-2 immunotherapy. The rearrangement uses TRBV1 and TRBJ2-4; the D call TRBD2 from the table was never checked on the DNA. TRBV1 is an annotated pseudogene. Here the CDR3 DNA reads TGCGCCAGCAGCCGGGGGTATGGGGGGTCTCCCCAAAACATTCAGTACTTC. Amino acids: CASSRGYGGSPQNIQYF.